Below, 9 T cell receptor beta chains from the same sample are listed, as sequenced in a study of blood T cell repertoires in COVID-19. TCRdb keeps only in-frame clones here, not all; method: immunoSEQ multiplex PCR. The sample holds 150,000 to 200,000 clones, around 90% seen once. The specimen was peripheral blood. The origin of the receptors is a man between 60 and 75 years old with active or convalescent COVID-19.

The rearrangement joins TRBV7-9 to TRBJ1-1; D is undetermined. The CDR3 contains 14 residues. Trimming took 1 base from V and 4 from J, leaving 10 bases between them. CDR1 SEHNR and CDR2 FQNEAQ come from the germline V gene (reference sequence). CDR3 region: CASSLGRVSTEAFF. The CDR3 DNA sequence: TGTGCCAGCAGCTTAGGGAGGGTGAGCACTGAAGCTTTCTTT.

The genes are TRBV12-3 or TRBV12-4 and TRBJ1-1, with D possibly matching TRBD1 (5 bases). The CDR3 runs 12 residues. Trimming pared 5 bases from V and 1 base from J, leaving 5 bases between. This CDR3 is CASSQGNTEAFF. The CDR3 nucleotides are TGTGCCAGCAGTCAGGGGAACACTGAAGCTTTCTTT.

The chain combines TRBV6-5 with TRBJ2-4, with D possibly matching TRBD1 (6 bases). This CDR3 comprises 16 residues. Germline-derived CDR1 and CDR2 are MNHEY and SVGAGI. V was shortened by 4 bases and J by 0 bases, with 13 bases between the two germline ends. The CDR3 bases are TGTGCCAGCAGTTCCCAATACAGGGCAGCCAAAAACATTCAGTACTTC. Its protein product is CASSSQYRAAKNIQYF.

The gene calls are TRBV19 and TRBJ1-1, with 7 nucleotides matching TRBD1. Germline values: CDR1 LNHDA, CDR2 SQIVND (reference sequence). V shed 1 base and J 5 bases; nucleotides not matched to a gene: 4. This CDR3 is 14 amino acids long. The chain's CDR3 is CASSIVRGWTEAFF. The CDR3 nucleotides read TGTGCCAGTAGTATAGTCAGGGGGTGGACTGAAGCTTTCTTT.

The chain combines TRBV6-2 or TRBV6-3 with TRBJ2-5, with TRBD2 identical over 11 bases. Germline CDR1 MNHEY, CDR2 SVGEGT. Germline trimming cut 5 bases from V and 5 bases from J; bases unmatched to any gene: 4. The CDR3 is 14 residues long. The CDR3 loop reads CASSQTSGAETQYF. DNA for the CDR3: TGTGCCAGCAGTCAGACTAGCGGGGCGGAGACCCAGTACTTC.

J is TRBJ1-2 and V is TRBV3-1 (or the pseudogene TRBV3-2); D possibly corresponds to TRBD1 (5 bases). Germline CDR1 reads LGHDT; CDR2 reads YNNKEL (reference sequence). Trimming removed 0 bases from V and 8 bases from J, with 13 bases in between. This CDR3 has 14 amino acids. CDR3 residues: CASSQDPGKGGYTF. Written as DNA, the CDR3 is TGTGCCAGCAGCCAAGATCCAGGGAAGGGGGGCTACACCTTC.

The V and J genes are TRBV18 and TRBJ1-6; D not certain. Trimming pared 3 bases from V and 0 bases from J, leaving 12 bases between. CDR3 length: 17 residues. Germline loops: CDR1 KGHSH, CDR2 LQKENI. CDR3 bases: TGTGCCAGCTCACCCCAAGTCGGGAGCTCCTATAATTCACCCCTCCACTTT. Its protein product is CASSPQVGSSYNSPLHF.

This clone was seen a single time. The chain joins TRBV11-3 to TRBJ2-1; 7 nucleotides line up with TRBD2. V shed 0 bases, J shed 3 bases, and the junction held 8 bases outside the gene matches. The length of the CDR3 is 17 residues. Germline V gene data show CDR1 as SGHNT and CDR2 as YENEEA. The chain's CDR3 is CASSLEGPSGGYNEQFF. The CDR3 nucleotides read TGTGCCAGCAGCTTAGAAGGACCTAGCGGTGGCTACAATGAGCAGTTCTTC.

The gene calls are TRBV6-4 and TRBJ1-2; D is possibly TRBD1 (6 bases). There are 16 residues in the CDR3. The ends were cut back, 5 bases at V and 5 bases at J, with 21 bases in the middle. Germline values: CDR1 MRHNA, CDR2 SNTAGT. The CDR3, as DNA: TGTGCCAGCAGTACCGGGACATGGGGGTCCCGTTATGGCTACACCTTC. As protein: CASSTGTWGSRYGYTF.